Listed below are T cell receptor beta chains from one sample, sequenced in a study of cytomegalovirus exposure and HLA in healthy donors. The protocol was immunoSEQ multiplex PCR, while the TCRdb copy is restricted to in-frame clones and leaves out a portion. This table has about 90,000 clones, roughly 70% appearing once. Source material: PBMCs. These receptors came from a woman between 18 and 29 years old in good health and CMV-seropositive. The CDR3 runs from the conserved cysteine through the conserved F or W. A D gene is named only where the DNA matches it firmly. Rows give clone size only sometimes, using once, few, many, or a class for an expanded clone.

CDR3: CASSPGLASYEQYF
DNA: TGTGCCAGCAGCCCAGGACTAGCGTCCTACGAGCAGTACTTC
size: once
D: TRBD2
V: TRBV11-2
J: TRBJ2-7

CDR3: CASSFTAQQPQHF
DNA: TGTGCCAGCAGCTTCACAGCTCAACAGCCCCAGCATTTT
size: NA
D: NA
V: TRBV11-2
J: TRBJ1-5

CDR3: CASSTYQAGRGQETQYF
DNA: TGTGCCAGCAGCACCTACCAGGCGGGACGGGGTCAAGAGACCCAGTACTTC
size: NA
D: NA
V: TRBV5-5
J: TRBJ2-5

CDR3: CASRTSAYNEQFF
DNA: TGTGCCAGCCGGACTAGCGCATACAATGAGCAGTTCTTC
size: once
D: TRBD2
V: TRBV2
J: TRBJ2-1

CDR3: CASSPSPGSGQPQHF
DNA: TGTGCCAGCAGTCCCTCTCCGGGATCAGGTCAGCCCCAGCATTTT
size: NA
D: NA
V: TRBV7-3
J: TRBJ1-5

CDR3: CASSWGQGNTEAFF
DNA: TGTGCCAGCAGTTGGGGACAGGGGAACACTGAAGCTTTCTTT
size: NA
D: TRBD1
V: TRBV27
J: TRBJ1-1

CDR3: CASSRSSTIVHEQYF
DNA: TGTGCCAGCAGCCGCTCGTCGACAATTGTCCACGAGCAGTACTTC
size: few
D: NA
V: TRBV7-2
J: TRBJ2-7

CDR3: CASSLAGTGLQFF
DNA: TGTGCCAGCAGCTTAGCGGGGACAGGGTTGCAGTTCTTC
size: NA
D: TRBD1
V: TRBV7-8
J: TRBJ2-1

CDR3: CASSVGGGLGSYEQYF
DNA: TGTGCCAGCAGCGTAGGGGGGGGCCTAGGCTCCTACGAGCAGTACTTC
size: NA
D: NA
V: TRBV9
J: TRBJ2-7

CDR3: CASSGTVNNSPLHF
DNA: TGTGCCAGCAGTGGGACAGTAAATAATTCACCCCTCCACTTT
size: few
D: NA
V: TRBV6-1
J: TRBJ1-6